These 12 T cell receptor beta chains were sequenced from one sample in a study of T cells in Graves' hyperthyroidism and ophthalmopathy. Amplification of TCR beta CDR3 regions used RNA as the template. Initially, a first-round RT-PCR of the TCR CDR3 employed the HTBI primer set. TCRdb re-called the multiplex PCR reads with MiXCR, one entry per CDR3 protein. The sample holds some 370,000 distinct CDR3 sequences, approximately 17% seen once. Sequences were obtained from blood. These receptors were collected from a woman in her twenties or thirties with Graves' hyperthyroidism that later progressed to Graves' ophthalmopathy.

The gene calls are TRBV4-2 and TRBJ2-2, with 12 bases lining up with TRBD2. V lost 4 bases and J lost 5; bases outside the gene matches: 5. This CDR3 has 16 amino acids. CDR1 is LGHNA and CDR2 is YNFKEQ in the germline V gene. This CDR3 reads CASSPRTSGETGELFF. The CDR3 nucleotides read TGTGCCAGCAGCCCAAGGACTAGCGGGGAGACCGGGGAGCTGTTTTTT.

There are a few counts of this clonotype. This chain connects TRBV5-6 to TRBJ1-2; 7 nucleotides align to TRBD1. There are 16 residues in the CDR3. V shed 1 base, J shed 8 bases, and the junction held 14 bases outside the gene matches. Germline values: CDR1 SGHDT, CDR2 YYEEEE. The CDR3 coding sequence is TGTGCCAGCAGCTTGTGGCCGCCAGGGGGTTTGAAGGGCTACACCTTC. It codes for CASSLWPPGGLKGYTF.

This clonotype was detected many times. The gene calls are TRBV7-2 and TRBJ1-6; maybe TRBD1 (6 bases). CDR3 length equals 13 residues. Trimming removed 5 bases from V and 7 bases from J, with 9 bases in between. CDR1 is SGHTA and CDR2 is FQGNSA in the germline V gene. The CDR3 nucleotides are TGTGCCAGCAGCACAGGGCCAAATTCACCCCTCCACTTT. Translated: CASSTGPNSPLHF.

This sequence joins TRBV6-1 and TRBJ1-4; no clear D. The ends were cut back, 6 bases at V and 7 bases at J, with 18 bases in the middle. The CDR3 extends over 15 amino acids. CDR1 and CDR2 from the germline V gene are MNHNS and SASEGT. This chain's CDR3 is CASSLLPRLGEKLFF. In DNA, the CDR3 is TGTGCCAGCAGCCTCCTCCCTCGGTTGGGTGAAAAACTGTTTTTT.

There are a few counts of this clonotype. The V gene is TRBV25-1, the J gene TRBJ2-7; 8 bases fit TRBD1. Germline CDR1 and CDR2: MGHDK and SYGVNS. V trimming: 3 bases; J trimming: 5 bases; junction bases outside the gene matches: 9. The CDR3 totals 15 residues. The CDR3 DNA follows: TGTGCCAGCAGTGATCAGACAGGGGTCGACCACGAGCAGTACTTC. Protein sequence: CASSDQTGVDHEQYF.

As concerns this clonotype: Compared with germline, one end of the junction differs, possibly owing to a read error. The chain uses TRBV28 and TRBJ1-6; D gene uncertain. This CDR3 has 13 amino acids. Per the germline V gene, CDR1 is MDHEN and CDR2 is SYDVKM. The CDR3 bases are TGTGCCAGCAGGACTTTTTATAATTCACTCCTCCACTTT. It encodes CASRTFYNSLLHF.

The chain uses TRBV6-5 and TRBJ2-3; D possibly corresponds to TRBD2 (6 bases). Germline-derived CDR1 and CDR2 are MNHEY and SVGAGI. The CDR3 totals 15 residues. Trimming removed 2 bases at V and 3 bases at J, with 12 bases between. The CDR3 region is CASSYRGAGTDTQYF. The CDR3 DNA is TGTGCCAGCAGTTACCGGGGCGCGGGGACAGATACGCAGTATTTT.

This clonotype was seen many times. V and J are TRBV12-3 or TRBV12-4 and TRBJ1-1; D is unresolved. The CDR3 contains 12 residues. Deletions cut 6 bases from V and 0 bases from J, with 5 bases between. DNA for the CDR3: TGTGCCAGCAGCTTACTGAACACTGAAGCTTTCTTT. Translating it yields CASSLLNTEAFF.

At least ten counts were recorded for this clonotype. The chain uses TRBV3-1 and TRBJ2-1; 12 positions match TRBD2. Germline CDR1 reads LGHDT; CDR2 reads YNNKEL (reference sequence). Losses at the gene ends were 1 base for V and 10 bases for J; bases not matched to a gene: 14. The CDR3 is made up of 18 amino acids. The CDR3 sequence: CASSQGQLAGGGGDEQFF. Written as DNA, the CDR3 is TGTGCCAGCAGCCAAGGACAACTAGCGGGAGGCGGGGGGGACGAGCAGTTCTTC.

This clonotype was seen only a few times. V gene TRBV4-1 combines with J gene TRBJ1-1, with a weak D call TRBD1 (6 bases). The CDR3 sequence is 16 residues long. Trimming shortened V by 4 bases and J by 1 base, and 16 bases separated the two germline ends. Germline V gene sequence: CDR1 MGHRA, CDR2 YSYEKL. CDR3 amino acids: CASSPPGGRGNTEAFF. The DNA of the CDR3 is TGCGCCAGCAGCCCGCCGGGGGGGCGAGGGAACACTGAAGCTTTCTTT.

The table lists this clonotype with many counts. This chain connects TRBV25-1 to TRBJ2-1, with D unresolved. The CDR3 spans 13 residues. Trimming left V 5 bases short and J 5 bases short, with 10 bases between. Germline V gene sequence: CDR1 MGHDK, CDR2 SYGVNS. The CDR3 DNA sequence: TGTGCCAGCAGTAAAACACGAAACAATGAGCAGTTCTTC. Amino acid sequence: CASSKTRNNEQFF. Drawing the rest from reference TRBV25-1 and TRBJ2-1, the complete variable domain is EADIYQTPRYLVIGTGKKITLECSQTMGHDKMYWYQQDPGMELHLIHYSYGVNSTEKGDLSSESTVSRIRTEHFPLTLESARPSHTSQYLCASSKTRNNEQFFGPGTRLTVL.

This clonotype was seen repeatedly, ten times or more. The DNA for the CDR3 is TGTGCCAGCAGCTTAGCTGGAGCGGGGGCCTACAATGAGCAGTTCTTC. Translation: CASSLAGAGAYNEQFF. V usage is TRBV7-9 and J usage is TRBJ2-1; 8 bases fit TRBD2. CDR3 length equals 16 residues. After removal of 0 bases from V and 2 bases from J, the junction contained 3 bases not matched to a gene. From germline, CDR1 is SEHNR and CDR2 FQNEAQ (reference sequence).